Below are 10 T cell receptor beta chains sequenced from a single sample in a study of blood T cell repertoires in COVID-19. Sequenced by immunoSEQ multiplex PCR; TCRdb stores in-frame clones only, minus some. The sample lists around 130,000 clones, less than 90% occurring once. Sequencing input: PBMCs or T cells enriched from blood (not recorded which). The receptors originated from a woman aged 45-65 years who had recovered from COVID-19.

The V call is TRBV7-2, the J call TRBJ2-7, with 12 bases aligning to TRBD2. CDR1 and CDR2 from the germline V gene are SGHTA and FQGNSA. CDR3 length equals 15 residues. With V trimmed by 5 bases and J by 3 bases, 5 bases remained unmatched. The CDR3 spells CASSTLAGGFYEQYF. The CDR3 DNA is TGTGCCAGCAGCACCCTAGCGGGGGGGTTCTACGAGCAGTACTTC.

The genes are TRBV2 and TRBJ2-2; perhaps TRBD2 as D (7 bases). Trimming removed 6 bases from V and 7 bases from J, with 18 bases in between. The CDR3 has 15 amino acids. CDR1 and CDR2 from the germline V gene are SNHLY and FYNNEI. This chain's CDR3 is CASRGMRGRGGELFF. The CDR3 bases are TGTGCCAGCAGGGGAATGCGGGGGCGCGGCGGGGAGCTGTTTTTT.

This chain's CDR3 is CASSYSSGLSYEQYF. The CDR3 coding sequence is TGTGCCAGCAGTTACTCGTCAGGCCTCTCCTACGAGCAGTACTTC. J is TRBJ2-7 and V is TRBV6-2 or TRBV6-3; the D is unclear. V was shortened by 0 bases and J by 0 bases, with 9 bases between the two germline ends. The CDR3 has 15 residues. In germline, CDR1 is MNHEY, CDR2 SVGEGT.

This chain links TRBV3-1 (or the pseudogene TRBV3-2) with TRBJ1-1; no reliable D call. This CDR3 has 12 residues. V was cut by 5 bases and J by 5 bases, with 9 bases left in between. CDR1 and CDR2 (germline): LGHDT, YNNKEL (reference sequence). The CDR3 sequence: CASSAAATEAFF. The CDR3 DNA is TGTGCCAGCAGCGCCGCGGCGACTGAAGCTTTCTTT.

A single count supports this clone. The chain joins TRBV7-8 to TRBJ2-1; unclear D gene. Germline lookup yields CDR1 SGHVS and CDR2 FQNEAQ. This CDR3 spans 14 amino acids. V was clipped by 2 bases and J by 0 bases, with 5 bases between them. The CDR3 nucleotides are TGTGCCAGCAGCTTAACTACCTCCTACAATGAGCAGTTCTTC. Its protein is CASSLTTSYNEQFF. The variable domain in full, completed from reference TRBV7-8 and TRBJ2-1, reads GAGVSQSPRYKVAKRGQDVALRCDPISGHVSLFWYQQALGQGPEFLTYFQNEAQLDKSGLPSDRFFAERPEGSVSTLKIQRTQQEDSAVYLCASSLTTSYNEQFFGPGTRLTVL.

The chain carries TRBV7-3 and TRBJ2-5; D unresolved. The germline V gene has CDR1 SGHTA and CDR2 FQGTGA. Trimming removed 1 base from V and 6 bases from J, with 12 bases in between. The CDR3 runs 14 residues. The CDR3 region has the DNA TGTGCCAGCAGCTTAAGAGGTGAGGAGAAGACCCAGTACTTC. This translates into CASSLRGEEKTQYF.

The CDR3, as DNA: TGCGCCAGCAGCTTCGACGGGAGCTCCTACAATGAGCAGTTCTTC. It codes for CASSFDGSSYNEQFF. The V and J genes are TRBV5-1 and TRBJ2-1; perhaps TRBD2 as D (6 bases). The CDR3 contains 15 residues. CDR1 SGHRS and CDR2 YFSETQ come from the germline V gene. V was cut by 2 bases and J by 0 bases, with 9 bases left in between.

The V call is TRBV7-9, the J call TRBJ1-6; TRBD1 is a possible D gene (6 bases). The germline CDR1 and CDR2 sequences are SEHNR and FQNEAQ (reference sequence). CDR3 size: 17 residues. Trimming stripped 4 bases from V and 0 bases from J, with 13 bases between. The CDR3 loop is CASSSADRSSYNSPLHF. The CDR3 DNA is TGTGCCAGCAGCTCAGCTGACAGGAGCTCCTATAATTCACCCCTCCACTTT.

The rearrangement uses TRBV7-2 and TRBJ2-7, with D perhaps matching TRBD1 (6 bases). This CDR3 has 14 amino acids. V shed 4 bases and J shed 2 bases, with 12 bases lying between them. Germline values: CDR1 SGHTA, CDR2 FQGNSA. DNA for the CDR3: TGTGCCAGCAGCTCGGACAGAATAACCTACGAGCAGTACTTC. Translation: CASSSDRITYEQYF.

Concerning this clone: An end of the junction differs from the germline gene, which may be a read error. The chain uses TRBV7-7 and TRBJ2-5; perhaps TRBD2 as D (5 bases). This CDR3 contains 15 residues. CDR1 SSHAT and CDR2 FNYEAQ come from the germline V gene (reference sequence). The CDR3 sequence is CASSPDGPGSVAQYF. The CDR3 DNA is TGTGCTAGCAGTCCGGACGGGCCGGGGTCGGTGGCCCAGTACTTC.